A single T cell receptor (beta chain) is shown here with its context. The data are from a study of blood T cell repertoires in COVID-19. Looking at the study overall: Samples representing acute and convalescent COVID-19 were sourced from the United States, Italy and Spain. T cells, B-cell-depleted T cells, or PBMCs provided the cDNA or gDNA that served as material.

As originally analysed: Estimation of nucleated cell counts was performed using reference gene primer amplification. Method: immunoSEQ multiplex PCR; TCRdb's copy keeps in-frame clones and lacks some. V and J calls and clone size are copied from that table; D and trimming were computed from the DNA. The table shows around 100,000 clones, with over 75% occurring only once. The material sequenced was peripheral blood. The source of this sequence is a human donor in a cohort sampled during active or convalescent COVID-19.

CDR3 sequence: CASSRKIGQTSNTGELFF. The CDR3 nucleotides read TGTGCCAGCAGCCGAAAAATTGGACAGACATCGAACACCGGGGAGCTGTTTTTT. The chain carries TRBV3-1 (or the pseudogene TRBV3-2) and TRBJ2-2, with a possible D match to TRBD1 (6 bases). V was shortened by 4 bases and J by 0 bases, with 18 bases between the two germline ends. The length of the CDR3 is 18 residues. Germline V lookup: CDR1 LGHDT, CDR2 YNNKEL (reference sequence).